This T cell receptor beta chain was identified during a study of CD4 T cell repertoires in COVID-19. Measured with immunoSEQ multiplex PCR; TCRdb has only the in-frame clones, and not every one. The sample has over 75,000 clones, 83% seen once. Material: CD4+ T cells from peripheral blood, obtained after recovery from COVID-19. The clonotype comes from a human donor who had COVID-19.

For the CDR3, the DNA is TGTGCCATCGGCGACAGGGGAGAGACCCAGTACTTC. Its translation: CAIGDRGETQYF. This chain links TRBV10-3 with TRBJ2-5; 8 nucleotides match TRBD1. Germline CDR1 ENHRY, CDR2 SYGVKD. V was pared by 8 bases and J by 4 bases, with 3 bases of the junction left unmatched. The CDR3 length is 12 residues.